This T cell receptor (beta chain) was captured in a study of regulatory T cells in long-lasting Graves disease (dated by TCRdb to the early 2020s). General notes on the study: Antithyroid drugs had been taken for less than 3 months by newly diagnosed Graves' disease patients. TCR sequencing covered some 13 persistent and around 20 newly diagnosed Graves' disease patients, some 33 samples in total. The study took place in China and was registered as a clinical trial. This study used TCR sequencing and RNA sequencing of peripheral blood to compare persistent Graves' disease patients against newly diagnosed Graves' disease patients.

A note on this clonotype: The target of this receptor is not known. Qualities for individual bases were not recorded, and no much larger clone is one base off.

Reading the label with the study, this specimen's time point is: newly diagnosed GD, antithyroid drugs for less than 3 months. For both TCR sequencing and RNA sequencing, RNA was extracted from PBMCs in TRIzol. Graves' disease was diagnosed according to American Thyroid Association guidelines. The patients came from an endocrinology department in Xi'an, China. From each patient, 8 to 10 milliliters of peripheral blood was collected into an EDTA anticoagulant tube. PBMCs were isolated by Ficoll Paque Plus density gradient separation without further T cell sorting. An Agilent 2100 Bioanalyzer and agarose gel were used to check RNA quality, while a NanoDrop 2000 measured RNA concentration. A distance of 12 bases separates the germline ends of V and J, which lose 6 bases and 1 base respectively. As encoded in the germline V gene (reference sequence), CDR1 is MNHEY while CDR2 is SMNVEV. Inclusive of the bounding cysteine and phenylalanine, the CDR3 is 14 residues long. Only the CDR3 portion is preserved as DNA: 42 bases, with reading frame beginning at the first base.

Study-level results and caveats: Persistent patients shared more public clonotypes among themselves (roughly 2,700) than newly diagnosed patients did (more than 950). Sequencing and analysis were limited to the TCR beta chain. Lower TCR Shannon entropy and fewer highly expanded clones were observed in persistent Graves' disease patients than in newly diagnosed patients, which suggested clonal expansion. Persistent disease showed preferential use of TRBV28, TRBJ1-2 and TRBJ2-5, whereas newly diagnosed disease favored TRBV20-1 and TRBJ2-1. Only peripheral blood was studied, because thyroid tissue, the primary lesion, was inaccessible. The authors noted that the small sample size was a limitation that may lower accuracy.

The library was made by multiplex PCR. The reads were generated on an Illumina HiSeq 4000. To build TCR beta libraries, CDR3 regions were amplified by Arm-PCR using iRepertoire HTBI primers. PCR products were gel purified before sequencing. The authors' pipeline ran thus. A total of around 66 TRBV and 14 TRBJ segments were identified across samples and were used for gene usage analysis of CDR3 amino acid clonotypes. COPE and FqMerger were used to merge the filtered high-quality paired reads into contigs. Contigs were aligned with BLAST to IMGT TRBV, TRBD and TRBJ reference genes, and CDR3 was defined per IMGT. Clonotypes above 0.1% frequency were classified as highly expanded clones. Repertoire diversity was measured by Shannon entropy, and V-J evenness by the Gini coefficient. Clonotypes shared by more than one individual were considered public. TCRdb trimmed public reads at Q25 via fastp, called clones via MiXCR and kept in-frame beta chains. A single entry per CDR3 protein holds the most common genes and DNA from its merged rows. Here the V and J calls rest on TCRdb's processing, not on the authors' analysis. This sample gives around 450,000 distinct CDR3 sequences in total; about 15% of them show up just once. The ten largest clones take up about 8.3% of the sample.

This sample also appeared in a second study, on T cells in Graves' hyperthyroidism and ophthalmopathy. The second investigation adds: A patient counted as having stable Graves' hyperthyroidism if no progression to ophthalmopathy occurred over 18 months of follow-up. The hyperthyroidism patients were between 18 and 65 years old and newly diagnosed, with a disease duration of less than 2 months. Exclusion was applied to patients with uncontrolled infections, other autoimmune diseases, pregnancy or lactation. Diagnoses were based on clinical symptoms, serum thyroxine and TRAb, thyroid ultrasound and orbital computed tomography. A first-round RT-PCR of the TCR CDR3 used the HTBI primer set with the Qiagen OneStep RT-PCR kit. Most expanded thyroid clonotypes (frequency above 0.001) were also detected in blood, a finding suggesting that blood repertoires may reflect thyroid immune responses. In cross-validation, a model built on a 13 V-J signature told ophthalmopathy apart from stable hyperthyroidism with under 90% sensitivity and roughly 82% specificity, and in testing the same model reached 80%/75%. During validation, the model predicted progression to ophthalmopathy a median of around six months ahead of onset, with around 70% sensitivity and about 75% specificity. TCR V-J signatures able to tell the groups apart were searched for in a discovery cohort of around 95 patients, of whom 43 had Graves' ophthalmopathy and around 57 had stable Graves' hyperthyroidism. An independent validation cohort of under 20 hyperthyroidism patients and about 15 patients who later progressed to ophthalmopathy tested prospective prediction of ophthalmopathy. The approximately 100 discovery patients were divided at random into training and test sets in a 7:3 ratio. In addition, the study compared T-cell repertoires in thyroid tissue and in blood from several Graves' hyperthyroidism patients. After blood sampling, hyperthyroidism patients were treated with methimazole at a starting dose of 30 mg daily, and ophthalmopathy patients were treated with high-dose intravenous methylprednisolone. Libraries were constructed in a second round of multiplex PCR, after which size selection and purification were performed. The libraries were sequenced on an Illumina HiSeq2000 using paired-end 100 bp reads. SOAPnuke was used to process the raw data, with reads discarded if the reads contained adapters or uncalled bases, had a mean Phred below 15, or lacked an exact constant-primer or identifier match. COPE v1.2.5 was used to merge the high-quality paired reads, and each unique nucleotide sequence was defined as a clonotype. MiTCR v1.1 was used to align clonotypes to the IMGT TRBV, TRBD and TRBJ reference segments. The analysis included only V-J combinations with a frequency above 0.0001, which together covered 99% to 99.2% of the repertoires. A TCS score was defined as the ratio of F50 (clonal expansion) to E x V (chaos), with BLOSUM62-based TCRdist applied between CDR3 peptides within each V-J. Welch's t-statistics and random forest reduced 500 to 650 V-J features to 13, which were used in a naive Bayes classifier (R e1071). No statistical method was used to set the sample size in advance, and investigators knew the group allocation. The paper reports TCR Vbeta CDR3 sequencing of fewer than 150 peripheral blood samples: fewer than 50 ophthalmopathy, 75 to 80 hyperthyroidism and approximately 17 progressor patients.

Recombination joined TRBV27 with TRBJ2-5; the D segment cannot be called with confidence. The sample was peripheral blood mononuclear cells (PBMCs), taken at new diagnosis, from a patient treated with antithyroid drugs. The source of this sequence is a woman between 40 and 50 years old with Graves disease. Donor details come from another sample of the same person, matched by shared clones. CDR3 region: CASRLMTGQETQYF. The nucleotide sequence is TGTGCCAGCAGACTAATGACGGGCCAAGAGACCCAGTACTTC.